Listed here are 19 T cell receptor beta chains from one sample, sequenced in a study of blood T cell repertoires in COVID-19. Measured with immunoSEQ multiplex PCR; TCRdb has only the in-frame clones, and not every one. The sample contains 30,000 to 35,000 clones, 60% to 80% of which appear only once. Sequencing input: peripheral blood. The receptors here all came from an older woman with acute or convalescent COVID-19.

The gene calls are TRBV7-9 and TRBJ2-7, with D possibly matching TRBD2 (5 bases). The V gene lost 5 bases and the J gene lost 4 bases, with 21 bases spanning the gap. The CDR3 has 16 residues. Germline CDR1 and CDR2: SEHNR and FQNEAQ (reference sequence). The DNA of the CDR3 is TGTGCCAGCAGCCCCCCTTATGTGGGCGGGCCATACGAGCAGTACTTC. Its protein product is CASSPPYVGGPYEQYF.

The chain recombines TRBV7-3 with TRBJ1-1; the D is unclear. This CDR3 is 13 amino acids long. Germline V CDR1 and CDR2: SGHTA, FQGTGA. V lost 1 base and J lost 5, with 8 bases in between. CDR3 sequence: CASSLNPLTEAFF. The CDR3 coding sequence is TGTGCCAGCAGCTTAAATCCCCTAACTGAAGCTTTCTTT.

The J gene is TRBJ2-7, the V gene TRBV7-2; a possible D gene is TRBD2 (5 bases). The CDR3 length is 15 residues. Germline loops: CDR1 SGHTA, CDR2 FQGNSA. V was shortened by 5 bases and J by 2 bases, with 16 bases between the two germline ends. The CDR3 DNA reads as TGTGCCAGCAGCCCAGACCTAGCCCGGACCTACGAGCAGTACTTC. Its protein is CASSPDLARTYEQYF.

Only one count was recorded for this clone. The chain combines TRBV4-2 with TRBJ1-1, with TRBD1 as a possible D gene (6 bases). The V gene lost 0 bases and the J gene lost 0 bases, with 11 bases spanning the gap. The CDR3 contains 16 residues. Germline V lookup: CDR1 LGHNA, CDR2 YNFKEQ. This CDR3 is CASSQDLEGVNTEAFF. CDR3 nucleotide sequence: TGTGCCAGCAGCCAAGATCTAGAGGGGGTGAACACTGAAGCTTTCTTT.

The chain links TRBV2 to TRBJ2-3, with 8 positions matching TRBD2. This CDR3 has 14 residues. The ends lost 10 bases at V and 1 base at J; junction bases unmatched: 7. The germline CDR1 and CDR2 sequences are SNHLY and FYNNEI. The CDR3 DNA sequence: TGTGCCACCACCCCAGCGGGGGGCACAGATACGCAGTATTTT. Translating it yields CATTPAGGTDTQYF.

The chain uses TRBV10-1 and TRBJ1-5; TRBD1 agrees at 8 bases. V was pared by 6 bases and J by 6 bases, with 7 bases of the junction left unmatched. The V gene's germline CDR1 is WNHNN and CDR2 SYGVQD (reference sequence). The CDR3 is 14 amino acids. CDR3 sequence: CASSPQGASQPQHF. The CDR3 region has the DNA TGCGCCAGCAGCCCTCAGGGGGCAAGTCAGCCCCAGCATTTT.

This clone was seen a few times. The CDR3 region is CASSSQGLAGFSYEQYF. The CDR3 DNA reads as TGTGCCAGCAGCTCTCAGGGACTAGCGGGATTCTCCTACGAGCAGTACTTC. This chain connects TRBV3-1 (or the pseudogene TRBV3-2) to TRBJ2-7, with 13 bases fitting TRBD2. The germline CDR1 and CDR2 sequences are LGHDT and YNNKEL (reference sequence). V trimming: 5 bases; J trimming: 0 bases; junction bases outside the gene matches: 7. The CDR3 contains 17 residues.

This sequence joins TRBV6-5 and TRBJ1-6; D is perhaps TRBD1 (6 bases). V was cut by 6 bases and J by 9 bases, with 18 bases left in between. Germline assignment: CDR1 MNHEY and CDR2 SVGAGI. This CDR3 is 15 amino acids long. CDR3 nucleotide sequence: TGTGCCAGCAGCTGGGGGGGGCGAACTATTTCACCCCTCCACTTT. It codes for CASSWGGRTISPLHF.

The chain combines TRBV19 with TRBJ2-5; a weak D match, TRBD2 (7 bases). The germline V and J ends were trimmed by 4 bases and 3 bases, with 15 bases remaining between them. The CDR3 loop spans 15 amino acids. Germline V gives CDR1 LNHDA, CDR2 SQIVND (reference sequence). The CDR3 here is CASSNRGARKETQYF. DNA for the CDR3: TGTGCCAGTAGTAATCGGGGGGCAAGGAAAGAGACCCAGTACTTC.

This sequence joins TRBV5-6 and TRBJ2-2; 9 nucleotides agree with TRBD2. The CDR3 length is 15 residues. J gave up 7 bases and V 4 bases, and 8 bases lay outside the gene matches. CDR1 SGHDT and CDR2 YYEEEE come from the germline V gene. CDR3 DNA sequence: TGTGCCAGCAGCCGTAGCGGGGGAGGAATCGGGGAGCTGTTTTTT. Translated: CASSRSGGGIGELFF.

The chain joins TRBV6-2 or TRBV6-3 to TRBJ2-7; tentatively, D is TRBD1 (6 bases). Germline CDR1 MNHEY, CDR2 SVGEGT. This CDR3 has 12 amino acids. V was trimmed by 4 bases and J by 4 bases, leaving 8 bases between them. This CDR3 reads CASSLTGYEQYF. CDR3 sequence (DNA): TGTGCCAGCAGTTTAACAGGGTACGAGCAGTACTTC.

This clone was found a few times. The DNA of the CDR3 is TGTGCTAGTGGTTTGGTTTGGACAGAGGGGGTAGGTTCACCCCTCCACTTT. This encodes CASGLVWTEGVGSPLHF. The chain recombines TRBV12-5 with TRBJ1-6; D is possibly TRBD1 (6 bases). CDR3 length: 17 amino acids. The germline gives CDR1 LGHNT, CDR2 FRNRAP. The V gene lost 0 bases and the J gene lost 9 bases, with 18 bases spanning the gap.

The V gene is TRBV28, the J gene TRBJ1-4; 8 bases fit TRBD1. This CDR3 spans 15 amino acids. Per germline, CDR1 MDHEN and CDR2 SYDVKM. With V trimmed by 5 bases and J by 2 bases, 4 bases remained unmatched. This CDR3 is CASSQRTGTNEKLFF. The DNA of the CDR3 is TGTGCCAGCAGTCAAAGGACAGGGACTAATGAAAAACTGTTTTTT. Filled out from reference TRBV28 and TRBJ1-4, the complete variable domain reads DVKVTQSSRYLVKRTGEKVFLECVQDMDHENMFWYRQDPGLGLRLIYFSYDVKMKEKGDIPEGYSVSREKKERFSLILESASTNQTSMYLCASSQRTGTNEKLFFGSGTQLSVL.

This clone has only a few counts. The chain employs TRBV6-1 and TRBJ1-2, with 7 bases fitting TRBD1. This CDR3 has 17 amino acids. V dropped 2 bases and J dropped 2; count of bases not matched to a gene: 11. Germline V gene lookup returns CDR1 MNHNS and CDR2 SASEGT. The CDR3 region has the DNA TGTGCCAGCAGTGAAATGATCGCGGGCAGGGGGAACTATGGCTACACCTTC. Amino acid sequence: CASSEMIAGRGNYGYTF.

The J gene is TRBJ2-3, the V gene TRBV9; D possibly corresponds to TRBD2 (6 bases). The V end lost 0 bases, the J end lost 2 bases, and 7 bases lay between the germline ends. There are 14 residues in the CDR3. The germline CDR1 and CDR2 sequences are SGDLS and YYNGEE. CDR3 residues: CASSVEDYTDTQYF. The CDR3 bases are TGTGCCAGCAGCGTAGAGGACTACACAGATACGCAGTATTTT.

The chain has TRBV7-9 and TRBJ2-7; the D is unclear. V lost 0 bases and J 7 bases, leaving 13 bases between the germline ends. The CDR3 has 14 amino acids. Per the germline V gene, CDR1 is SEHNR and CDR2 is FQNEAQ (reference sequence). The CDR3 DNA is TGTGCCAGCAGCTTAGCGCTGGCCACCACAGAGCAGTACTTC. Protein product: CASSLALATTEQYF.

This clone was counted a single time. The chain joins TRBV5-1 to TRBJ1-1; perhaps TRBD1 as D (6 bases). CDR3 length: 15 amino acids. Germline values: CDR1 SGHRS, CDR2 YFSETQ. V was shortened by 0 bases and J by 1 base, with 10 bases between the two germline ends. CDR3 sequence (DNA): TGCGCCAGCAGCTTGGAAGCGGGACAGAACACTGAAGCTTTCTTT. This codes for CASSLEAGQNTEAFF. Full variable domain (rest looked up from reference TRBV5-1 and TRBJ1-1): KAGVTQTPRYLIKTRGQQVTLSCSPISGHRSVSWYQQTPGQGLQFLFEYFSETQRNKGNFPGRFSGRQFSNSRSEMNVSTLELGDSALYLCASSLEAGQNTEAFFGQGTRLTVV.

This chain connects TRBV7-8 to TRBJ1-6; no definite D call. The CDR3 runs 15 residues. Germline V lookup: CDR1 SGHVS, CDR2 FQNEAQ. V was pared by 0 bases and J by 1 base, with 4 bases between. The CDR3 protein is CASSLAQSYNSPLHF. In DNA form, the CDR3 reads TGTGCCAGCAGCTTAGCGCAGTCCTATAATTCACCCCTCCACTTT.

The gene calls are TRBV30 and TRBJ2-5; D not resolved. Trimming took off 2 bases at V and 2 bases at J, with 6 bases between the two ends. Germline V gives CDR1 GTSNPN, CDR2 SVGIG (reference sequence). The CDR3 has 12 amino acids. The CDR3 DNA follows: TGTGCCTGGAGTTTTAGTCAAGAGACCCAGTACTTC. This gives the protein CAWSFSQETQYF.